The subject of this entry is one T cell receptor beta chain. The sample comes from a study of cytomegalovirus exposure and HLA in healthy donors. The ends lost 4 bases at V and 7 bases at J; junction bases unmatched: 4. The length of the CDR3 is 13 residues. Germline assignment: CDR1 MNHNS and CDR2 SASEGT. PCR used 60 Vbeta primers and 13 Jbeta primers. The repertoire was sequenced with immunoSEQ multiplex PCR; TCRdb's copy has only in-frame clones and lacks some. The sample carries over 45,000 clones, more than 75% recorded once. The sample was PBMCs. The chain recombines TRBV6-1 with TRBJ1-2, with 9 bases matching TRBD1. This sequence was found in a female donor in good health and CMV-seronegative. CDR3 sequence: CASSGDRVRGYTF. DNA for the CDR3: TGTGCCAGCAGTGGGGACAGGGTTCGTGGCTACACCTTC.